One sample yielded the 23 T cell receptor beta chains listed below, sequenced in a study of graft-versus-host responses after intestinal transplantation. Data came from immunoSEQ multiplex PCR; TCRdb stores just in-frame clones and leaves some out. This table has 40,000 to 55,000 clones, roughly 84% appearing once. Their target antigens are unknown. This sample comprised unstimulated CD4+ T cells sorted from spleen or lymph node cells, obtained before transplant. The receptor source for this set is a human donor who was the organ donor for an intestinal transplant.

V gene TRBV18 combines with J gene TRBJ1-4; 7 bases align to TRBD1. The ends lost 5 bases at V and 8 bases at J; junction bases unmatched: 8. Germline V gene data show CDR1 as KGHSH and CDR2 as LQKENI. The CDR3 is made up of 14 amino acids. CDR3 residues: CASSGQGGDEKLFF. For the CDR3, the DNA is TGTGCCAGCTCAGGTCAGGGGGGAGACGAAAAACTGTTTTTT.

The count of this clone is one. This chain's CDR3 is CASSVGGTQETQYF. The CDR3 DNA is TGTGCCAGCAGCGTAGGCGGGACCCAAGAGACCCAGTACTTC. The V gene is TRBV9, the J gene TRBJ2-5; the D gene is possibly TRBD2 (6 bases). The germline V and J ends were trimmed by 0 bases and 1 base, with 7 bases remaining between them. Germline CDR1 SGDLS, CDR2 YYNGEE. This CDR3 contains 14 residues.

The genes are TRBV27 and TRBJ2-7; possible D gene TRBD1, 6 bases. V was pared by 6 bases and J by 4 bases, with 25 bases between. Germline CDR1 is MNHEY and CDR2 is SMNVEV (reference sequence). The CDR3 has 17 residues. This CDR3 reads CASRYRAASANAYEQYF. Written as DNA, the CDR3 is TGTGCCAGCAGATACAGGGCTGCTTCCGCCAATGCTTACGAGCAGTACTTC.

This clone appeared once. The DNA of the CDR3 is TGTGCCAGCAGTTCGCCGGGACAGGGGATGAACACCATATATTTT. Amino acids: CASSSPGQGMNTIYF. The chain uses TRBV6-1 and TRBJ1-3; the match to TRBD1 covers 10 bases. The CDR3 covers 15 residues. The germline V gene has CDR1 MNHNS and CDR2 SASEGT. The junction had 8 bases not matched to a gene; V was cut back by 5 bases and J by 7 bases.

This chain links TRBV15 with TRBJ2-1, with D perhaps matching TRBD1 (5 bases). V was cut by 0 bases and J by 8 bases, with 8 bases left in between. The CDR3 is 13 amino acids. Germline V gene data show CDR1 as LNHNV and CDR2 as YYDKDF (reference sequence). The CDR3 coding sequence is TGTGCCACCAGCAGAGACAGGGTCCATGAGCAGTTCTTC. This codes for CATSRDRVHEQFF.

The chain recombines TRBV7-9 with TRBJ1-3; D not resolved. The V gene lost 6 bases and the J gene lost 0 bases, with 12 bases spanning the gap. This CDR3 is 15 amino acids long. Germline V CDR1 and CDR2: SEHNR, FQNEAQ (reference sequence). CDR3 residues: CASRKDYFSGNTIYF. CDR3 DNA: TGTGCCAGCAGGAAGGACTACTTCTCTGGAAACACCATATATTTT.

The chain has TRBV30 and TRBJ1-2; TRBD1 is a possible D gene (6 bases). This CDR3 contains 17 residues. Between the trimmed V and J ends, which lost 4 bases and 1 base, there was a span of 22 bases. CDR1 is GTSNPN, CDR2 SVGIG, per germline (reference sequence). The CDR3, as DNA: TGTGCCTGGACCCAGCCCTCCACAGGGTGGTATAACTATGGCTACACCTTC. Its protein is CAWTQPSTGWYNYGYTF.

The V and J genes are TRBV4-3 and TRBJ2-2, with TRBD2 matching over 7 bases. In germline, CDR1 is LGHNA, CDR2 YSLEER. The V gene end was trimmed by 0 bases and the J gene end by 0 bases; junction bases not matched to a gene: 4. The CDR3 contains 17 residues. CDR3 nucleotide sequence: TGCGCCAGCAGCCAAGATCTTGGGGGGGCGAACACCGGGGAGCTGTTTTTT. Translation gives CASSQDLGGANTGELFF.

The chain uses TRBV7-9 and TRBJ1-4; TRBD1 matches at 7 bases. CDR1 SEHNR and CDR2 FQNEAQ come from the germline V gene (reference sequence). Trimming at V came to 1 base and at J to 0 bases, leaving 8 bases not matched to a gene. There are 18 residues in the CDR3. This CDR3 reads CASSLVRDSYSTNEKLFF. Here the CDR3 DNA reads TGTGCCAGCAGCTTAGTAAGGGACAGTTATTCAACTAATGAAAAACTGTTTTTT.

The rearrangement links TRBV6-1 to TRBJ2-7; D is perhaps TRBD1 (5 bases). Germline V gene lookup returns CDR1 MNHNS and CDR2 SASEGT. The CDR3 contains 15 residues. Trimming stripped 1 base from V and 5 bases from J, with 15 bases between. The CDR3 reads CASSEVAGLSHEQYF. For the CDR3, the DNA is TGTGCCAGCAGTGAAGTGGCAGGGCTATCACACGAGCAGTACTTC.

This clone appeared a single time. The chain couples TRBV19 to TRBJ1-2; D gene ambiguous. Trimming stripped 6 bases from V and 0 bases from J, with 17 bases between. There are 16 residues in the CDR3. CDR1 LNHDA and CDR2 SQIVND come from the germline V gene (reference sequence). The CDR3 protein is CASRFAGPGTNYGYTF. In nucleotides, the CDR3 is TGTGCCAGTAGGTTTGCAGGACCGGGCACTAACTATGGCTACACCTTC.

This rearrangement joins TRBV29-1 to TRBJ2-7, with a possible D match to TRBD1 (5 bases). The CDR3 is 12 amino acids. The V end was cut by 7 bases, the J end by 0 bases, with 10 bases between. CDR1 SQVTM and CDR2 ANQGSEA come from the germline V gene. The CDR3 loop reads CSGQGSSYEQYF. DNA for the CDR3: TGCAGCGGGCAGGGTAGCTCCTACGAGCAGTACTTC.

This clone showed up just a few times. This chain links TRBV6-1 with TRBJ2-6; D is unclear. With 4 bases removed from V and 0 bases from J, the gap between germline ends came to 10 bases. This CDR3 has 16 residues. The germline V gene encodes CDR1 MNHNS and CDR2 SASEGT. This CDR3 reads CASSVKLSSGANVLTF. Written as DNA, the CDR3 is TGTGCCAGCAGTGTGAAGTTATCCTCTGGGGCCAACGTCCTGACTTTC.

This sequence joins TRBV19 and TRBJ1-5, with D possibly TRBD1 on 5 matching bases. V lost 6 bases, J lost 3 bases, and 21 bases lay in between. The CDR3 runs to 17 residues. Germline values: CDR1 LNHDA, CDR2 SQIVND (reference sequence). The CDR3: CASSPRRVGTFNQPQHF. As DNA, the CDR3 is TGTGCCAGTAGCCCAAGGAGGGTGGGGACTTTCAATCAGCCCCAGCATTTT.

The chain combines TRBV5-5 with TRBJ1-1; unclear D gene. The CDR3 covers 15 residues. The V and J ends lost 1 base and 4 bases respectively, with 14 bases between them. Germline CDR1 is SGHKS and CDR2 is YYEKEE (reference sequence). In nucleotides, the CDR3 is TGTGCCAGCAGCTTGATGTCACAGCATTCCACTGAAGCTTTCTTT. Its protein product is CASSLMSQHSTEAFF. Variable domain in full (rest from reference TRBV5-5 and TRBJ1-1): DAGVTQSPTHLIKTRGQQVTLRCSPISGHKSVSWYQQVLGQGPQFIFQYYEKEERGRGNFPDRFSARQFPNYSSELNVNALLLGDSALYLCASSLMSQHSTEAFFGQGTRLTVV.

CDR3 nucleotides: TGTGCCAGCTCACCGGGGACCCAAGAGACCCAGTACTTC. Protein sequence: CASSPGTQETQYF. This chain connects TRBV18 to TRBJ2-5; D possibly matches TRBD1 or TRBD2 (5 bases each). The CDR3 is made up of 13 amino acids. Germline V CDR1 and CDR2: KGHSH, LQKENI. V was trimmed by 3 bases and J by 1 base, leaving 6 bases between them.

The chain couples TRBV6-5 to TRBJ2-7, with D possibly called TRBD1 or TRBD2 (5 bases each). The CDR3 spans 15 residues. The germline gives CDR1 MNHEY, CDR2 SVGAGI. The V end was cut by 7 bases, the J end by 0 bases, with 16 bases between. CDR3 region: CASNQQGVGSYEQYF. The CDR3 DNA reads as TGTGCCAGCAATCAGCAGGGAGTGGGCTCCTACGAGCAGTACTTC.

The chain carries TRBV4-1 and TRBJ1-5; D ambiguous. V was pared by 0 bases and J by 0 bases, with 15 bases between. The CDR3 is made up of 18 amino acids. CDR1 and CDR2 (germline): MGHRA, YSYEKL. CDR3 nucleotide sequence: TGCGCCAGCAGCCAAGATCCCAGCCGGGCAGATAGCAATCAGCCCCAGCATTTT. This gives the protein CASSQDPSRADSNQPQHF.

CDR3 region: CAARTTGNEQFF. The CDR3 DNA reads TGTGCCGCAAGGACGACAGGCAATGAGCAGTTCTTC. The genes are TRBV6-5 and TRBJ2-1; D may be TRBD1 (6 bases). V was shortened by 11 bases and J by 6 bases, with 14 bases between the two germline ends. The CDR3 has 12 residues. The germline CDR1 and CDR2 sequences are MNHEY and SVGAGI.

The gene calls are TRBV6-5 and TRBJ2-1; D unresolved. CDR3 length: 15 residues. Trimming stripped 2 bases from V and 8 bases from J, with 16 bases between. The V gene's germline CDR1 is MNHEY and CDR2 SVGAGI. The CDR3 nucleotides are TGTGCCAGCAGTTACCGTACGGTGATCGTCGATGAGCAGTTCTTC. Its protein is CASSYRTVIVDEQFF.

This rearrangement joins TRBV5-1 to TRBJ2-3, with 14 positions matching TRBD2. The V gene end was trimmed by 6 bases and the J gene end by 1 base; junction bases not matched to a gene: 16. Germline CDR1 and CDR2: SGHRS and YFSETQ. CDR3 length equals 20 residues. The CDR3 region is CASNLVGTSGSAEGTDTQYF. The CDR3 region has the DNA TGCGCCAGCAACTTAGTGGGGACTAGCGGGAGCGCGGAGGGCACAGATACGCAGTATTTT.

This clone was seen only a few times. J is TRBJ1-2 and V is TRBV10-2; 9 positions match TRBD1. The CDR3 length is 15 residues. V shed 2 bases and J 2 bases; nucleotides not matched to a gene: 3. Germline values: CDR1 WSHSY, CDR2 SAAADI. CDR3 in amino acids: CASSERTGDNYGYTF. In DNA, the CDR3 is TGCGCCAGCAGTGAGAGGACAGGGGACAACTATGGCTACACCTTC.

Here the CDR3 DNA reads TGCAGCGTAACAGGGGGCCAAGAGACCCAGTACTTC. Protein: CSVTGGQETQYF. The rearrangement links TRBV29-1 to TRBJ2-5, with 8 bases fitting TRBD1. CDR3 length: 12 amino acids. The V segment lost 6 bases and the J segment 1 base; nucleotides outside the gene matches: 1. Germline CDR1 SQVTM, CDR2 ANQGSEA.